Below, 29 T cell receptor beta chains from the same sample are listed, as sequenced in a study of T cells in Graves' hyperthyroidism and ophthalmopathy. Regions amplified from RNA transcripts were the TCR beta CDR3 regions. The HTBI primer set was used in a first-round RT-PCR of the TCR CDR3. TCRdb called the multiplex PCR reads again in MiXCR, with one record for every CDR3 protein. The sample yields 250,000 to 350,000 distinct CDR3 sequences, over 20% seen once. Sequences were obtained from blood. The origin of the receptors is a man aged 25 to 45 with Graves' ophthalmopathy.

This clonotype has just a few counts. V usage is TRBV20-1 and J usage is TRBJ2-7; TRBD2 matches at 13 bases. The V gene end was trimmed by 3 bases and the J gene end by 0 bases; junction bases not matched to a gene: 17. Germline V gene lookup returns CDR1 DFQATT and CDR2 SNEGSKA (reference sequence). This CDR3 spans 20 amino acids. CDR3 coding DNA: TGCAGTGCTAGGATCCCGGCGGGACTAGCGGGGAGAAGGAGCTCCTACGAGCAGTACTTC. Protein product: CSARIPAGLAGRRSSYEQYF.

Many counts were recorded for this clonotype. This sequence joins TRBV11-2 and TRBJ2-5; 9 bases agree with TRBD1. The germline V gene has CDR1 SGHAT and CDR2 FQNNGV. The CDR3 runs 11 residues. With V trimmed by 11 bases and J by 4 bases, 2 bases remained unmatched. The CDR3 nucleotides are TGTGCCTCGACAGGGGGAGAGACCCAGTACTTC. It yields the protein CASTGGETQYF.

The count of this clonotype is one. This chain joins TRBV20-1 and TRBJ2-5, with D perhaps matching TRBD1 or TRBD2 (6 bases each). Germline-derived CDR1 and CDR2 are DFQATT and SNEGSKA (reference sequence). Deletions cut 1 base from V and 1 base from J, with 7 bases between. This CDR3 region has 13 residues. CDR3 sequence: CSARAGAQETQYF. In DNA form, the CDR3 reads TGCAGTGCTAGAGCGGGGGCCCAAGAGACCCAGTACTTC.

The chain has TRBV13 and TRBJ2-1, with 10 positions matching TRBD2. Germline V gene lookup returns CDR1 PRHDT and CDR2 FYEKMQ (reference sequence). V was pared by 5 bases and J by 6 bases, with 7 bases of the junction left unmatched. This CDR3 comprises 15 residues. The CDR3 DNA follows: TGTGCCAGCAGCGCTAGCGGGAGCCCCCGCAATGAGCAGTTCTTC. It specifies CASSASGSPRNEQFF.

Here the CDR3 DNA reads TGTGCCACGTCGAAAGCGGGGGAGCAGTACTTC. Amino acid sequence: CATSKAGEQYF. The genes are TRBV19 and TRBJ2-7; 7 nucleotides line up with TRBD2. The V gene end was trimmed by 10 bases and the J gene end by 7 bases; junction bases not matched to a gene: 7. There are 11 residues in the CDR3. The germline gives CDR1 LNHDA, CDR2 SQIVND (reference sequence).

The gene calls are TRBV5-6 and TRBJ2-4, with a tentative D call TRBD1 (6 bases). Per the germline V gene, CDR1 is SGHDT and CDR2 is YYEEEE. This CDR3 region has 16 residues. V was pared by 2 bases and J by 3 bases, with 15 bases between. The CDR3 bases are TGTGCCAGCAGCTTACTGGGGGCCTATGGCAAAAACATTCAGTACTTC. It encodes CASSLLGAYGKNIQYF.

This clonotype has only a few counts. This rearrangement joins TRBV19 to TRBJ1-1; 8 nucleotides agree with TRBD1. CDR3 length: 13 amino acids. The junction had 4 bases not matched to a gene; V was cut back by 3 bases and J by 7 bases. Per germline, CDR1 LNHDA and CDR2 SQIVND (reference sequence). This CDR3 is CASSIPGGGEAFF. CDR3 bases: TGTGCCAGTAGTATCCCAGGGGGCGGTGAAGCTTTCTTT.

This clonotype was recorded at least ten times. The gene calls are TRBV20-1 and TRBJ2-3; maybe TRBD2 (5 bases). CDR1 is DFQATT and CDR2 is SNEGSKA in the germline V gene (reference sequence). The germline V and J ends were trimmed by 3 bases and 2 bases, with 6 bases remaining between them. CDR3 size: 12 residues. The CDR3 sequence is CSASGNTDTQYF. CDR3 DNA: TGCAGTGCTAGCGGGAACACAGATACGCAGTATTTT.

The genes are TRBV12-5 and TRBJ1-2; the D is unclear. The germline gives CDR1 LGHNT, CDR2 FRNRAP. With 6 bases removed from V and 3 bases from J, the gap between germline ends came to 8 bases. The CDR3 extends over 12 amino acids. Here the CDR3 reads CASGRTDYGYTF. The DNA of the CDR3 is TGTGCTAGTGGCCGCACGGACTATGGCTACACCTTC.

This clonotype was recorded at least ten times. The chain is built from TRBV30 and TRBJ2-1; TRBD2 aligns across 9 bases. The CDR3 spans 15 residues. Germline CDR1 reads GTSNPN; CDR2 reads SVGIG (reference sequence). The V gene end was trimmed by 3 bases and the J gene end by 9 bases; junction bases not matched to a gene: 12. CDR3 nucleotide sequence: TGTGCCTGGAGGTTGTGGGCTAGCGGGATTAGTGAGCAGTTCTTC. Protein product: CAWRLWASGISEQFF.

This clonotype occurred many times. The chain recombines TRBV11-2 with TRBJ2-5; the match to TRBD2 covers 7 bases. Losses at the gene ends were 1 base for V and 6 bases for J; bases not matched to a gene: 2. The CDR3 contains 13 residues. From germline, CDR1 is SGHAT and CDR2 FQNNGV. CDR3 loop: CASSLGGGQTQYF. The CDR3, as DNA: TGTGCCAGCAGCTTAGGGGGGGGTCAGACCCAGTACTTC.

The V gene is TRBV18, the J gene TRBJ1-5; D is unclear. The germline CDR1 and CDR2 sequences are KGHSH and LQKENI. Trimming took 4 bases from V and 4 from J, leaving 20 bases between them. The CDR3 runs 17 residues. In DNA form, the CDR3 reads TGTGCCAGCTCACTGATGGGCCCTCAACGGGGAAATCAGCCCCAGCATTTT. Its translation is CASSLMGPQRGNQPQHF.

This sequence joins TRBV12-3 or TRBV12-4 and TRBJ2-3; the D gene is possibly TRBD2 (6 bases). CDR3 length: 16 amino acids. V was trimmed by 3 bases and J by 0 bases, leaving 13 bases between them. The chain's CDR3 is CASSFGVAASTDTQYF. The CDR3 DNA sequence: TGTGCCAGCAGTTTTGGAGTAGCGGCTAGCACAGATACGCAGTATTTT.

About this clonotype itself: Given a much more abundant clone one base away, this may be a read error. This sequence joins TRBV24-1 and TRBJ2-7, with D possibly TRBD2 on 6 matching bases. With 11 bases removed from V and 1 base from J, the gap between germline ends came to 8 bases. CDR3 size: 11 residues. CDR1 and CDR2 from the germline V gene are KGHDR and SFDVKD. CDR3: CARGRSYEQYF. DNA for the CDR3: TGTGCCAGAGGGAGGTCCTACGAGCAGTACTTC.

This clonotype was observed a few times. The V call is TRBV20-1, the J call TRBJ1-2; the D gene is possibly TRBD1 (5 bases). The germline gives CDR1 DFQATT, CDR2 SNEGSKA (reference sequence). Trimming removed 6 bases from V and 11 bases from J, with 16 bases in between. This CDR3 region has 11 residues. CDR3 sequence: CSAYRDRRYTF. As DNA, the CDR3 is TGCAGTGCATATAGGGACCGCCGGTACACCTTC.

This clonotype was counted ten times or more. This chain joins TRBV5-1 and TRBJ1-1, with no clear D. CDR3 length: 14 amino acids. V lost 4 bases to trimming and J lost 4 bases, with 14 bases between them. Germline-derived CDR1 and CDR2 are SGHRS and YFSETQ. CDR3 DNA: TGCGCCAGCAGCCCGGAGTGGGGTACCACTGAAGCTTTCTTT. Its translation: CASSPEWGTTEAFF.

Only a few counts were recorded for this clonotype. The chain carries TRBV4-1 and TRBJ1-5, with a weak D call TRBD1 (5 bases). Germline V gives CDR1 MGHRA, CDR2 YSYEKL. This CDR3 region has 15 residues. Between the trimmed V and J ends, which lost 0 bases and 10 bases, there was a span of 16 bases. CDR3 protein: CASSQDGDRGGPQHF. Written as DNA, the CDR3 is TGCGCCAGCAGCCAAGACGGGGACCGGGGGGGTCCCCAGCATTTT.

This clonotype was seen a few times. V gene TRBV7-3 combines with J gene TRBJ1-1; D remains unclear. The CDR3 covers 13 residues. CDR1 SGHTA and CDR2 FQGTGA come from the germline V gene. With 3 bases removed from V and 4 bases from J, the gap between germline ends came to 9 bases. The CDR3 region has the DNA TGTGCCAGCAGCTTCGACACTACCACTGAAGCTTTCTTT. It codes for CASSFDTTTEAFF.

This chain connects TRBV7-6 to TRBJ1-3; D gene ambiguous. V lost 0 bases and J lost 0, with 9 bases in between. Germline CDR1 SGHVS, CDR2 FNYEAQ. The CDR3 length is 16 residues. The CDR3 nucleotides are TGTGCCAGCAGCTTAGCTCCTGAGGGCTCTGGAAACACCATATATTTT. This sequence encodes CASSLAPEGSGNTIYF.

This clonotype has just a few counts. This chain links TRBV19 with TRBJ1-5; D gene uncertain. CDR3 length equals 12 residues. Trimming removed 3 bases at V and 6 bases at J, with 6 bases between. Germline V CDR1 and CDR2: LNHDA, SQIVND (reference sequence). Here the CDR3 reads CASSIQSQPQHF. The CDR3 nucleotides read TGTGCCAGTAGTATTCAGAGTCAGCCCCAGCATTTT. The full variable domain, completed using reference TRBV19 and TRBJ1-5, is DGGITQSPKYLFRKEGQNVTLSCEQNLNHDAMYWYRQDPGQGLRLIYYSQIVNDFQKGDIAEGYSVSREKKESFPLTVTSAQKNPTAFYLCASSIQSQPQHFGDGTRLSIL.

This clonotype appeared a few times. This sequence joins TRBV5-1 and TRBJ2-7; TRBD1 matches 7 bases. J was trimmed by 3 bases and V by 4 bases; bases with no gene match: 7. The CDR3 is 14 amino acids. The germline gives CDR1 SGHRS, CDR2 YFSETQ. The CDR3 spells CASSADRELYEQYF. The CDR3 region has the DNA TGCGCCAGCAGCGCCGACAGGGAGCTCTACGAGCAGTACTTC.

This rearrangement joins TRBV5-1 to TRBJ1-2; no reliable D call. V was pared by 4 bases and J by 1 base, with 23 bases between. The CDR3 runs to 18 residues. CDR1 and CDR2 (germline): SGHRS, YFSETQ. CDR3 in DNA: TGCGCCAGCAGCCCTACCCCCTCTGGAGGCGGCGTTAACTATGGCTACACCTTC. Amino acids: CASSPTPSGGGVNYGYTF.

This clonotype was picked up many times. The chain couples TRBV7-9 to TRBJ2-7; unclear D gene. The length of the CDR3 is 14 residues. Trimming cost V 1 base and J 2 bases, with 9 bases left between them. CDR1 and CDR2 (germline): SEHNR, FQNEAQ (reference sequence). CDR3 protein: CASSLGGPAYEQYF. In DNA, the CDR3 is TGTGCCAGCAGCTTAGGTGGACCTGCCTACGAGCAGTACTTC.

CDR3 in DNA: TGTGCCAGCAGCCACTACGGACTAAGCGGGGGAGCTGAGACCCAGTACTTC. Translation gives CASSHYGLSGGAETQYF. The chain couples TRBV3-1 to TRBJ2-5, with 8 nucleotides matching TRBD2. Germline-derived CDR1 and CDR2 are LGHDT and YNNKEL (reference sequence). CDR3 length equals 17 residues. The V segment lost 3 bases and the J segment 5 bases; nucleotides outside the gene matches: 14.

This clonotype turned up a few times. The chain uses TRBV12-3 or TRBV12-4 and TRBJ1-4; tentatively, D is TRBD1 (6 bases). Trimming shortened V by 6 bases and J by 0 bases, and 8 bases separated the two germline ends. The CDR3 spans 14 residues. In DNA, the CDR3 is TGTGCCAGCAGCCGACAGGCAACTAATGAAAAACTGTTTTTT. It codes for CASSRQATNEKLFF.

The chain is built from TRBV10-2 and TRBJ1-1, with 7 bases matching TRBD1. With V trimmed by 10 bases and J by 5 bases, 10 bases remained unmatched. Germline CDR1 WSHSY, CDR2 SAAADI. This CDR3 is built from 13 residues. Written as DNA, the CDR3 is TGCGCCACCCAGACAGGGTTCGGGACTGAAGCTTTCTTT. Translation gives CATQTGFGTEAFF.

The chain combines TRBV19 with TRBJ2-5; D assignment may be TRBD1 or TRBD2 (6 bases each). Germline CDR1 LNHDA, CDR2 SQIVND (reference sequence). The CDR3 covers 16 residues. The ends were cut back, 6 bases at V and 2 bases at J, with 19 bases in the middle. In DNA, the CDR3 is TGTGCCAGTAGCCCAGGCCGGGGGACACTTCAAGAGACCCAGTACTTC. Translation gives CASSPGRGTLQETQYF.

The chain recombines TRBV28 with TRBJ2-2; D is perhaps TRBD1 (5 bases). Germline V gives CDR1 MDHEN, CDR2 SYDVKM. The length of the CDR3 is 15 residues. CDR3: CVGSFSTGNTGELFF. The CDR3 bases are TGTGTCGGCAGTTTCTCAACAGGGAACACCGGGGAGCTGTTTTTT.

This clonotype was counted between two and nine times. The chain employs TRBV12-5 and TRBJ2-5; 8 bases agree with TRBD2. J lost 4 bases, V lost 8 bases, and 3 bases had no gene match. The germline gives CDR1 LGHNT, CDR2 FRNRAP. This CDR3 contains 12 residues. The CDR3 sequence is CASRAGGETQYF. CDR3 in DNA: TGTGCTAGTCGCGCGGGAGGAGAGACCCAGTACTTC.